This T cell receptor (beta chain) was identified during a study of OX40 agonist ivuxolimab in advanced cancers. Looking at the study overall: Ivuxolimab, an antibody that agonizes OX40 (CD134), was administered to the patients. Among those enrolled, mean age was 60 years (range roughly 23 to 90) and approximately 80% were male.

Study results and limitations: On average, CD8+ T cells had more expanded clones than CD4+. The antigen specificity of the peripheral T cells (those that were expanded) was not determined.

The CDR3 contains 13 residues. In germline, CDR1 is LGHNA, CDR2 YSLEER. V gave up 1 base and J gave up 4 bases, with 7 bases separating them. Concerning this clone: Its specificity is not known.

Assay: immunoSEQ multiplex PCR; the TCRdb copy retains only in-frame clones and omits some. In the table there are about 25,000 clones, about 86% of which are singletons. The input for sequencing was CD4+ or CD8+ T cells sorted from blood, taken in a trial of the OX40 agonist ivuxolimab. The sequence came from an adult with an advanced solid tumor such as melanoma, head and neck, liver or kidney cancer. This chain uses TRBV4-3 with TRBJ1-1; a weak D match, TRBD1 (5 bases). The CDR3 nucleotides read TGCGCCAGCAGCCAAGCAGGGATCACTGAAGCTTTCTTT. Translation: CASSQAGITEAFF.